These T cell receptor beta chains were read from a single sample in a study of breast tumors, draining lymph nodes, adjacent tissues. One entry per CDR3 protein, called by TCRdb with MiXCR from the multiplex PCR reads. This repertoire shows 150,000 to 200,000 distinct CDR3 sequences, 31% found once; its top ten account for about 4.3%. Sequences were obtained from axillary lymph node tissue. Receptors were obtained from a female donor with breast cancer. Some clones in this sample may be carry-over from other donors' samples. Both conserved end residues are part of each CDR3. The D gene is left open where the match is weak. The size field is filled for only some rows; it gives once, few, many or a size class.

TRBV6-2/TRBV6-3	TRBD1	TRBJ2-7	.	TGTGCCGGCAGCCAGGGGGTCCACGAGCAGTACTTC	CAGSQGVHEQYF
TRBV20-1	.	TRBJ1-3	.	TGCAGTGCTAGAATGCGGGGGTCTGGAAACACCATATATTTT	CSARMRGSGNTIYF
TRBV13	.	TRBJ1-2	many	TGTGCCAGCAGCTTAACGGGTGGGAGAGGCTACACCTTC	CASSLTGGRGYTF
TRBV24-1	TRBD2	TRBJ2-3	.	TGTGCTAGACTAGCGGGAGTTGCAGATACGCAGTATTTT	CARLAGVADTQYF
TRBV20-1	.	TRBJ2-5	.	TGCAGTGCTAGATTAGGGGCCCAAGAGACCCAGTACTTC	CSARLGAQETQYF
TRBV7-9	.	TRBJ2-3	.	TGTGCCAGCAGCTTTAAACCCGGGGAGCTGTTGGCAGATACGCAGTATTTT	CASSFKPGELLADTQYF
TRBV24-1	TRBD2	TRBJ2-1	.	TGTGCCACCAGGACTAGCGGGCGATATGAGCAGTTCTTC	CATRTSGRYEQFF
TRBV7-8	TRBD1	TRBJ1-2	many	TGTGCCAGCAGCTTAGTGGGGACAGGGGTCTCTAACTATGGCTACACCTTC	CASSLVGTGVSNYGYTF
TRBV2	.	TRBJ2-1	.	TGTGCCAGCAGTGAAATTGGCGCGAATGAGCAGTTCTTC	CASSEIGANEQFF
TRBV11-2	.	TRBJ1-2	.	TGTGCCAGCAGCTTAGTTCGGCCCGGGGCCGGCTATGGCTACACCTTC	CASSLVRPGAGYGYTF
TRBV15	.	TRBJ1-4	many	TGTGCCACCGGGAGTAATGAAAAACTGTTTTTT	CATGSNEKLFF
TRBV6-2/TRBV6-3	.	TRBJ1-2	once	TGTGCCAGCAGTCACGGCAGCGTGACTAACTATGGCTACACCTTC	CASSHGSVTNYGYTF
TRBV4-1	.	TRBJ2-3	many	TGCGCCAGCAGCCAACTAATTCGGGGAACCGCTAGCACAGATACGCAGTATTTT	CASSQLIRGTASTDTQYF
TRBV10-2	TRBD2	TRBJ2-3	many	TGCGCCAGCACCGAGAGCAGCGGGGGTGGCACAGATACGCAGTATTTT	CASTESSGGGTDTQYF
TRBV20-1	.	TRBJ1-1	few	TGCAGCTGGACTGAAGCTTTCTTT	CSWTEAFF
TRBV5-1	TRBD2	TRBJ2-3	many	TGCGCCAGCAGCCCTAGGACTAGCGGGGGCGATACGCAGTATTTT	CASSPRTSGGDTQYF
TRBV20-1	.	TRBJ2-7	many	TGCAGTGCTCAACTCGGGTGGGCGGCTAGCGAGCAGTACTTC	CSAQLGWAASEQYF
TRBV24-1	TRBD2	TRBJ2-1	.	TGTGCCACCAGGCAGTTAGCGGGAGGGCATGAGCAGTTCTTC	CATRQLAGGHEQFF
TRBV6-6	TRBD1	TRBJ2-2	few	TGTGCCAGCAGTCACGGCAGGGGGCTGGCCGGGGAGCTGTTTTTT	CASSHGRGLAGELFF
TRBV4-3	.	TRBJ2-1	many	TGCGCCAGCAGCCAAGATGACTCAAACCGTAATGAGCAGTTCTTC	CASSQDDSNRNEQFF
TRBV10-2	.	TRBJ1-6	.	TGCGCCAGCAAACAGGGAGGTTCACCCCTCCACTTT	CASKQGGSPLHF
TRBV7-2	.	TRBJ2-7	many	TGTGCCAGCAGCTTACAGGGGTACGAGCAGTACTTC	CASSLQGYEQYF
TRBV5-1	.	TRBJ1-1	.	TGTGCCAGCAGCTTAGAAGGGGACACTGACGCTTTCTTT	CASSLEGDTDAFF
TRBV30	.	TRBJ2-5	many	TGTGCCTGGAGTGGGGGGCTACAAGAGACCCAGTACTTC	CAWSGGLQETQYF
TRBV20-1	TRBD1	TRBJ2-5	.	TGCAGTGCCGAATCAGGGGGAGAGTTTACAAAGACCCAGTACTTC	CSAESGGEFTKTQYF
TRBV11-2	.	TRBJ1-1	.	TGTGCCAGCAGCTTAGTAGTCAAGGGGACTGAAGCTTTCTTT	CASSLVVKGTEAFF
TRBV11-2	.	TRBJ1-6	many	TGTGCCAGCAGCTTCACCGGGACACAGAATTCACCCCTCCACTTT	CASSFTGTQNSPLHF
TRBV20-1	TRBD2	TRBJ2-2	.	TGCAGTGCTAGTATAGCGGGGGCGTCGACCGGGGAGCTGTTTTTT	CSASIAGASTGELFF
TRBV14	TRBD2	TRBJ2-1	once	TGTGCCTGCAGCAGACTAGCGGGAGGGGACAATGAGCGGTTCTTC	CACSRLAGGDNERFF
TRBV18	.	TRBJ2-3	.	TGTGCCAGCTCACCATTCAGGGTATCGGGCTTGACAGATACGCAGTATTTT	CASSPFRVSGLTDTQYF
TRBV20-1	.	TRBJ2-3	many	TGCAGTGCTAGAGGGAACTTCCGCACAGATACGCAGTATTTT	CSARGNFRTDTQYF
TRBV6-5	.	TRBJ2-5	many	TGTGCCAGCTCTGGGACTCGCAGGGGGGAGACCCAGTACTTC	CASSGTRRGETQYF
TRBV18	TRBD1	TRBJ2-7	many	TGTGCCAGCTCACCAGGGACAGGGCCCTCCTACGAGCAGTACTTC	CASSPGTGPSYEQYF
TRBV5-1	TRBD2	TRBJ2-7	.	TGCGCCAGCAGCTACGGGAGGTTCTACGAGCAGTACTTC	CASSYGRFYEQYF
TRBV7-2	TRBD1	TRBJ1-3	many	TGTGCCAGCAGCTCGTACAGGGGATCTGGAAACACCATATATTTT	CASSSYRGSGNTIYF
TRBV10-2	TRBD2	TRBJ2-5	once	TGCGCCAGCAGTGAGTCACTAGCGGGGGGGCCTCGATGGCCGCAAGAGACCCAGTACTTC	CASSESLAGGPRWPQETQYF
TRBV19	TRBD1	TRBJ2-3	many	TGTGCCAGTAGTATGACAGGGCCCTCGCCCACAGATACGCAGTATTTT	CASSMTGPSPTDTQYF
TRBV27	.	TRBJ2-5	many	TGTGCCAGCAGTTTTCTGGGGACCCAGTACTTC	CASSFLGTQYF
TRBV19	.	TRBJ1-5	.	TGTGCCTGTAGACCCCAGCATTTT	CACRPQHF
TRBV5-1	.	TRBJ2-3	many	TGCGCCCGAGGGAGAGGTCCAGATACGCAGTATTTT	CARGRGPDTQYF
TRBV11-2	.	TRBJ2-1	.	TGTGCCAGCAGCTTAAATTACAGGGCCCCTTCTAGCTCCTACAATGAGCAGTTCTTC	CASSLNYRAPSSSYNEQFF
TRBV5-1	.	TRBJ2-1	many	TGCGCCAGCAGCTTGGCCCTCCCGGGGTACAATGAGCAGTTCTTC	CASSLALPGYNEQFF
TRBV2	TRBD2	TRBJ2-5	many	TGTGCCAGCAGTGGGCAGACTAGCGGGAGTAGGGAGACCCAGTACTTC	CASSGQTSGSRETQYF
TRBV2	TRBD2	TRBJ2-5	.	TGTGCCAGCGGGCTCGCTAGCGGAGGTGGAGAGACCCGGTACTTC	CASGLASGGGETRYF
TRBV6-4	.	TRBJ2-3	many	TGTGCCAGCAGCCCAGACAGCAACACAGATACGCAGTATTTT	CASSPDSNTDTQYF